This TCR beta chain was profiled in a study of OX40 agonist ivuxolimab in advanced cancers. Study information: A male proportion of approximately 83% was recorded, with mean age 60 years and range about 20 to 79.

Points from the study as a whole: Some nonresponders also had low normalized T-cell clonal expansion.

This clone is medium-sized by share. Its antigen is unknown. Additional DNA sequences in this sample encode the identical CDR3. The protocol was immunoSEQ multiplex PCR, while the TCRdb copy is restricted to in-frame clones and leaves out a portion. Among about 45,000 clones, more than 80% were seen once, and the ten largest hold approximately 16%. Autoimmune disease history or systemic immunosuppression was exclusionary. V was pared by 4 bases and J by 6 bases, with 9 bases between. The CDR3 consists of 11 residues. The germline gives CDR1 SQVTM, CDR2 ANQGSEA. The sequenced sample was CD4+ or CD8+ T cells sorted from blood, obtained in a trial of the OX40 agonist ivuxolimab. This rearrangement joins TRBV29-1 to TRBJ1-2; D is ambiguous. This receptor was obtained from an adult with an advanced solid tumor such as melanoma, head and neck, liver or kidney cancer. In nucleotides, the CDR3 is TGCAGCGTTGCCGGTCTCGATGGCTACACCTTC. Translating gives CSVAGLDGYTF.